This T cell receptor beta chain was sequenced in a study of CD4+ T cells in melanoma. On this clone: Its antigen remains unidentified.

The study's findings and limits: A reported correlation linked neoantigen-specific CD4+ T cells to CD8+, macrophage and B cell function. Diverse differentiation states were reported for melanoma neoantigen-specific CD4+ T cells.

Data came from immunoSEQ multiplex PCR; TCRdb stores just in-frame clones and leaves some out. The sample lists nearly 50,000 clones; about 91% were seen once. Trimming shortened V by 0 bases and J by 0 bases, and 8 bases separated the two germline ends. The V gene's germline CDR1 is SGHVS and CDR2 FQNEAQ. The CDR3 loop spans 15 amino acids. The sequence was obtained from a human donor with melanoma. The sample comprised peripheral blood. This chain links TRBV7-8 with TRBJ1-2; D is unresolved. The CDR3 here is CASSLAVPSNYGYTF. CDR3 bases: TGTGCCAGCAGCTTAGCAGTCCCTTCTAACTATGGCTACACCTTC. Full variable domain (remainder filled in from reference TRBV7-8 and TRBJ1-2): GAGVSQSPRYKVAKRGQDVALRCDPISGHVSLFWYQQALGQGPEFLTYFQNEAQLDKSGLPSDRFFAERPEGSVSTLKIQRTQQEDSAVYLCASSLAVPSNYGYTFGSGTRLTVV.